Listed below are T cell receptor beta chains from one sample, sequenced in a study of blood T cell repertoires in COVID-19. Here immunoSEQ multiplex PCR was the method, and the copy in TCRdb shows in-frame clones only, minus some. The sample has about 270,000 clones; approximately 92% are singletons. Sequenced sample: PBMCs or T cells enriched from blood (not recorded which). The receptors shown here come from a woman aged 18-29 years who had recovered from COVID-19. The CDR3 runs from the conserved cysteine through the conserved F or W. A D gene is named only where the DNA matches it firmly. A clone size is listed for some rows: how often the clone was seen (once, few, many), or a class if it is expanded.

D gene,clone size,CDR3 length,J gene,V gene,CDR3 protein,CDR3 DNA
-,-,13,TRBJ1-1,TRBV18,CASSPPTVGAAFF,TGTGCCAGCTCACCACCAACCGTTGGAGCAGCTTTCTTT
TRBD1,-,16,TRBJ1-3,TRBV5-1,CASSGTVMSSGNTIYF,TGCGCCAGCAGCGGGACAGTGATGAGCTCTGGAAACACCATATATTTT
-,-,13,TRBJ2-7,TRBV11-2,CASSPFPGREQYF,TGTGCCAGCAGCCCCTTCCCAGGGCGTGAGCAGTACTTC
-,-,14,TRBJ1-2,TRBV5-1,CASSLVATSYGYTF,TGCGCCAGCAGCTTGGTTGCCACGAGCTATGGCTACACCTTC
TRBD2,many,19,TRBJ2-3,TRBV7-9,CASSLPTGTSGGLTDTQYF,TGTGCCAGCAGCTTGCCCACCGGGACTAGCGGGGGCCTTACAGATACGCAGTATTTT
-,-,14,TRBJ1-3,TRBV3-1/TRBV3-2,CASSQSGSGNTIYF,TGTGCCAGCAGCCAATCCGGCTCTGGAAACACCATATATTTT
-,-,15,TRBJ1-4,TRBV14,CASSPMSYGVEKLFF,TGTGCCAGCAGCCCAATGAGTTACGGGGTCGAAAAACTGTTTTTT
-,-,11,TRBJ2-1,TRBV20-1,CSASSGHEQFF,TGCAGTGCTAGTTCTGGGCATGAGCAGTTCTTC
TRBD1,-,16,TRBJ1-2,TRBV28,CASTPGQGLEDYGYTF,TGTGCCAGCACCCCGGGACAGGGGTTGGAGGACTATGGCTACACCTTC
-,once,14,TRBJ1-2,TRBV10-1,CASTRRRRPYGYTF,TGCGCCAGCACCCGAAGGAGAAGGCCCTATGGCTACACCTTC
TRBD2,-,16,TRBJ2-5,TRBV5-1,CASRGPAGLIQETQYF,TGCGCCAGCAGAGGCCCAGCGGGACTTATCCAAGAGACCCAGTACTTC
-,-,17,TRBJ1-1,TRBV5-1,CASRLDPGRGMNTEAFF,TGCGCCAGCAGGCTCGATCCAGGGAGGGGGATGAACACTGAAGCTTTCTTT
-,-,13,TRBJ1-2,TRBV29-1,CSHNWGGPDGYTF,TGCAGCCACAACTGGGGGGGGCCTGATGGCTACACCTTC
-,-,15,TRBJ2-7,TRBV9,CASSEGVSSSYEQYF,TGTGCCAGCAGCGAGGGGGTTAGCTCCAGTTACGAGCAGTACTTC
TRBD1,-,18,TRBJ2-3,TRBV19,CASSTYTLRQGSFNTQYF,TGTGCCAGTAGTACCTACACACTCAGACAGGGGAGCTTTAATACGCAGTATTTT
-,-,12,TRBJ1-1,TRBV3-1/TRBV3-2,CASSQDGLRAFF,TGTGCCAGCAGCCAAGACGGCCTGAGGGCTTTCTTT
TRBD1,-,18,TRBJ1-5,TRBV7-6,CASSLGGQGVNGNQPQHF,TGTGCCAGCAGCTTAGGCGGACAGGGAGTAAACGGCAATCAGCCCCAGCATTTT
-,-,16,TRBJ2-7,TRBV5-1,CASSLGRDRESYEQYF,TGCGCCAGCAGCTTGGGCCGAGATAGGGAGTCCTACGAGCAGTACTTC
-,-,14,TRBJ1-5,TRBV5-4,CASSLDGGIQPQHF,TGTGCCAGCAGCTTGGATGGAGGGATTCAGCCCCAGCATTTT
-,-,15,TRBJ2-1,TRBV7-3,CASSTPGGGINEQFF,TGTGCCAGCAGCACCCCTGGCGGAGGGATCAATGAGCAGTTCTTC
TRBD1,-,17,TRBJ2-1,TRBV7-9,CASSLSLGQGPYNEQFF,TGTGCCAGCAGCTTAAGTCTTGGACAGGGGCCTTACAATGAGCAGTTCTTC
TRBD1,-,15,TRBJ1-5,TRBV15,CATSRDGTGLGAQHF,TGTGCCACCAGCAGAGATGGGACAGGCCTAGGTGCCCAGCATTTT
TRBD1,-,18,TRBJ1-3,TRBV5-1,CASSLASGGDSSGNTIYF,TGCGCCAGCAGCTTGGCCTCAGGGGGCGACTCCTCTGGAAACACCATATATTTT
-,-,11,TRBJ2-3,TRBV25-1,CASSFLDTQYF,TGTGCCAGCTCCTTCTTAGATACGCAGTATTTT
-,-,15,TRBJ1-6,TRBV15,CATSRDQVTDSPLHF,TGTGCCACCAGCAGAGATCAAGTAACAGATTCACCCCTCCACTTT
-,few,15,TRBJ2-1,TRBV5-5,CASSLRGIDPNEQFF,TGTGCCAGCAGCTTGCGGGGAATTGATCCCAATGAGCAGTTCTTC
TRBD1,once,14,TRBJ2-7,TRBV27,CASSLSTGGFEQYF,TGTGCCAGCAGTTTATCGACAGGGGGATTCGAGCAGTACTTC
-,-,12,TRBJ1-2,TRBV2,CASSEGVNGYTF,TGTGCCAGCAGTGAAGGAGTAAACGGCTACACCTTC
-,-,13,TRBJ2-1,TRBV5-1,CASSLALVNEQFF,TGCGCCAGCAGCTTGGCCCTCGTCAATGAGCAGTTCTTC
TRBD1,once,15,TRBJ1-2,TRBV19,CASGPGGAKGYGYTF,TGTGCCAGTGGTCCAGGGGGCGCTAAGGGCTATGGCTACACCTTC
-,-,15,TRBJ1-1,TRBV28,CASSFRGQGKTEAFF,TGTGCCAGCAGTTTCCGGGGACAAGGAAAGACTGAAGCTTTCTTT
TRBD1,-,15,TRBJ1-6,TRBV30,CAWTRDRVGNSPLHF,TGTGCCTGGACCCGGGACAGGGTCGGTAATTCACCCCTCCACTTT
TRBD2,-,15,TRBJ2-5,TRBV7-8,CASSFAGGVGETQYF,TGTGCCAGCAGCTTTGCGGGGGGGGTAGGGGAGACCCAGTACTTC
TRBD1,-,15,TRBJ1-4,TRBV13,CASSPAGTGDEKLFF,TGTGCCAGCAGCCCAGCCGGGACAGGGGACGAAAAACTGTTTTTT
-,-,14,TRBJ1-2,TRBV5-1,CASSPAGQGGGYTF,TGCGCCAGCAGCCCCGCTGGGCAGGGTGGTGGCTACACCTTC
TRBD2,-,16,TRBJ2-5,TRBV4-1,CASSQGDLAGRETQYF,TGCGCCAGCAGCCAAGGGGATCTAGCGGGGAGAGAGACCCAGTACTTC
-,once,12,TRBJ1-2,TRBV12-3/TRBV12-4,CASSLWEGGYTF,TGTGCCAGCAGTTTATGGGAGGGGGGCTACACCTTC
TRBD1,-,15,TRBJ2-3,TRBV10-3,CATWSNRGRGDTQYF,TGTGCCACCTGGAGTAACAGGGGGCGAGGAGATACGCAGTATTTT
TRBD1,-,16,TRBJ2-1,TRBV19,CASSNERQGTYNEQFF,TGTGCCAGTAGTAACGAAAGACAGGGGACCTACAATGAGCAGTTCTTC
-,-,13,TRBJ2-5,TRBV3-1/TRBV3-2,CASSPRGVGTQYF,TGTGCCAGCAGCCCCAGAGGAGTTGGGACCCAGTACTTC
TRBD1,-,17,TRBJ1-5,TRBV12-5,CASGLFSGTGINQPQHF,TGTGCTAGTGGTTTGTTCTCAGGGACAGGCATCAATCAGCCCCAGCATTTT
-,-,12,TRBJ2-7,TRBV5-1,CASSLAGSEQYF,TGCGCCAGCAGCTTGGCAGGGTCCGAGCAGTACTTC
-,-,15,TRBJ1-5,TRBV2,CASTYYRTVNQPQHF,TGTGCCAGCACCTATTATAGGACAGTAAATCAGCCCCAGCATTTT
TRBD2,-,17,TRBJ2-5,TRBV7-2,CASSSSWGGSIQETQYF,TGTGCCAGCAGCTCGTCGTGGGGGGGGTCGATCCAAGAGACCCAGTACTTC
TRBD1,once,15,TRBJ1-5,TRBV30,CAYSTDRDSNQPQHF,TGTGCCTACTCTACGGACAGGGATAGCAATCAGCCCCAGCATTTT
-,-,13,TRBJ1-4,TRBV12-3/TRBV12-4,CASRSGGNEKLFF,TGTGCCAGCCGGTCGGGAGGGAATGAAAAACTGTTTTTT
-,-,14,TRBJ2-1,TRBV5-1,CASGSTGSYNEQFF,TGCGCCAGCGGATCCACAGGTTCCTACAATGAGCAGTTCTTC
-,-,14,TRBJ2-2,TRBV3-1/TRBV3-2,CASSRTVNTGELFF,TGTGCCAGCAGCCGGACAGTTAACACCGGGGAGCTGTTTTTT
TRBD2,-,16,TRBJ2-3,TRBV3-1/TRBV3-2,CASSSTTSGGKYTQYF,TGTGCCAGCAGCTCCACGACTAGCGGGGGGAAATATACGCAGTATTTT